The 8 T cell receptor beta chains in this list originate from one sample, sequenced in a study of CD8 T cells in Susac syndrome. RNA, at about 0.45 to 1 ug, was reverse transcribed with random hexamers. TCRdb reprocessed the immunoSEQ multiplex PCR reads via MiXCR and lists one record per CDR3 protein. The sample holds just over 150,000 distinct CDR3 sequences, about 95% seen once. Sequenced input: CD4+ T cells from PBMCs. These receptor sequences come from a human donor with Susac syndrome.

This chain joins TRBV29-1 and TRBJ2-1; 7 bases line up with TRBD1. CDR1 and CDR2 (germline): SQVTM, ANQGSEA. V lost 7 bases, J lost 9 bases, and 6 bases stayed unmatched. This CDR3 region has 11 residues. Here the CDR3 DNA reads TGCAGCGGTGACAGGGCCGGTGAGCAGTTCTTC. This translates into CSGDRAGEQFF.

The rearrangement links TRBV20-1 to TRBJ1-6, with a tentative D call TRBD1 (5 bases). This CDR3 comprises 15 residues. With 4 bases removed from V and 5 bases from J, the gap between germline ends came to 15 bases. Germline V lookup: CDR1 DFQATT, CDR2 SNEGSKA (reference sequence). CDR3 bases: TGCAGTGCTACTGAGGCAGGGAGGGATAATTCACCCCTCCACTTT. Protein sequence: CSATEAGRDNSPLHF.

The V gene is TRBV29-1, the J gene TRBJ2-1; D may match TRBD1 or TRBD2 (6 bases each). This CDR3 region has 14 residues. Between the trimmed V and J ends, which lost 5 bases and 0 bases, there was a span of 11 bases. Germline CDR1 and CDR2: SQVTM and ANQGSEA. DNA of the CDR3: TGCAGCGTTCGGGGGCTTAGCTCCTACAATGAGCAGTTCTTC. Its protein is CSVRGLSSYNEQFF.

The chain couples TRBV7-9 to TRBJ1-1; D is unclear. Trimming took off 4 bases at V and 3 bases at J, with 12 bases between the two ends. Germline V gene lookup returns CDR1 SEHNR and CDR2 FQNEAQ (reference sequence). The CDR3 is 14 residues long. CDR3 amino acids: CASSSHSPYTEAFF. The CDR3 DNA follows: TGTGCCAGCAGCTCCCACTCCCCATACACTGAAGCTTTCTTT. Using reference TRBV7-9 and TRBJ1-1 for the parts outside the CDR3, the full variable domain is DTGVSQNPRHKITKRGQNVTFRCDPISEHNRLYWYRQTLGQGPEFLTYFQNEAQLEKSRLLSDRFSAERPKGSFSTLEIQRTEQGDSAMYLCASSSHSPYTEAFFGQGTRLTVV.

This sequence joins TRBV7-3 and TRBJ1-2, with 9 nucleotides matching TRBD1. The V and J ends lost 2 bases and 7 bases, in that order; junction bases with no gene match: 5. CDR1 and CDR2 from the germline V gene are SGHTA and FQGTGA. The length of the CDR3 is 14 residues. The CDR3 nucleotides read TGTGCCAGCAGCTTATCCGGGACAGGGAGTGGCTACACCTTC. The encoded protein is CASSLSGTGSGYTF.

The chain links TRBV20-1 to TRBJ2-5; D is unclear. This CDR3 spans 15 amino acids. The germline V gene encodes CDR1 DFQATT and CDR2 SNEGSKA (reference sequence). Trimming took off 0 bases at V and 0 bases at J, with 11 bases between the two ends. In DNA, the CDR3 is TGCAGTGCTAGAGATGCTACAGAGTACCAAGAGACCCAGTACTTC. It yields the protein CSARDATEYQETQYF.

This chain uses TRBV2 with TRBJ1-6; D may be TRBD1 (5 bases). Trimming removed 8 bases from V and 10 bases from J, with 15 bases in between. Germline CDR1 SNHLY, CDR2 FYNNEI. This CDR3 has 13 amino acids. DNA of the CDR3: TGTGCCAGCCGGGGCAGGGCTGAGTCACCCCTCCACTTT. Translated, it gives CASRGRAESPLHF.

This clonotype appeared a few times. The rearrangement links TRBV20-1 to TRBJ1-2; TRBD1 aligns across 8 bases. The trim removed 3 bases at V and 7 bases at J, leaving 7 bases unmatched. This CDR3 has 13 residues. Germline CDR1 DFQATT, CDR2 SNEGSKA (reference sequence). CDR3 nucleotides: TGCAGTGCTAGGGGGGGGACAGGAACTGGCTACACCTTC. It is translated as CSARGGTGTGYTF.